One and the same sample provided the 26 T cell receptor beta chains below, sequenced in a study of PD-L1 blockade in urothelial cancer. Profiled with immunoSEQ multiplex PCR; TCRdb holds only in-frame clones, not every one. The sample yields around 100,000 clones, over 75% seen once. Time point denoted: pretreatment peripheral blood. This sample comprised PBMCs, obtained around atezolizumab (anti-PD-L1) treatment. These receptors were collected from a man aged 55 to 69 with urothelial cancer.

CDR3 sequence: CASSLGRAGGGQPQHF. DNA for the CDR3: TGCGCCAGCAGCTTGGGGAGGGCCGGCGGTGGTCAGCCCCAGCATTTT. The V and J genes are TRBV5-1 and TRBJ1-5; D unresolved. Trimming stripped 0 bases from V and 6 bases from J, with 16 bases between. CDR3 length: 16 residues. Germline V gene data show CDR1 as SGHRS and CDR2 as YFSETQ. Filled out from reference TRBV5-1 and TRBJ1-5, the complete variable domain reads KAGVTQTPRYLIKTRGQQVTLSCSPISGHRSVSWYQQTPGQGLQFLFEYFSETQRNKGNFPGRFSGRQFSNSRSEMNVSTLELGDSALYLCASSLGRAGGGQPQHFGDGTRLSIL.

The V call is TRBV29-1, the J call TRBJ2-2, with TRBD1 matching over 7 bases. The CDR3 is 15 residues long. V lost 6 bases, J lost 5 bases, and 12 bases stayed unmatched. The germline gives CDR1 SQVTM, CDR2 ANQGSEA. The CDR3 protein is CSVRSTTGNTGELFF. CDR3 nucleotides: TGCAGCGTGCGCTCAACGACAGGGAATACCGGGGAGCTGTTTTTT.

The chain couples TRBV6-5 to TRBJ2-7, with D perhaps TRBD2 (6 bases). Trimming shortened V by 2 bases and J by 2 bases, and 16 bases separated the two germline ends. Germline CDR1 MNHEY, CDR2 SVGAGI. The CDR3 is 16 amino acids. CDR3 sequence: CASSYRSSAQTYEQYF. The CDR3, as DNA: TGTGCCAGCAGTTACAGGTCTAGCGCACAGACCTACGAGCAGTACTTC.

V is TRBV29-1 and J is TRBJ1-1; no reliable D call. Looked up from germline, CDR1 is SQVTM and CDR2 is ANQGSEA. The CDR3 spans 12 residues. V was clipped by 6 bases and J by 1 base, with 9 bases between them. DNA of the CDR3: TGCAGCGTCTCTTCAGAGAACACTGAAGCTTTCTTT. Its translation: CSVSSENTEAFF. Together with reference TRBV29-1 and TRBJ1-1, the CDR3 gives the full variable domain: SAVISQKPSRDICQRGTSLTIQCQVDSQVTMMFWYRQQPGQSLTLIATANQGSEATYESGFVIDKFPISRPNLTFSTLTVSNMSPEDSSIYLCSVSSENTEAFFGQGTRLTVV.

The chain couples TRBV4-3 to TRBJ2-5, with 7 positions matching TRBD2. The CDR3 loop spans 16 amino acids. The germline V gene encodes CDR1 LGHNA and CDR2 YSLEER. The junction had 5 bases not matched to a gene; V was cut back by 0 bases and J by 1 base. The CDR3 DNA reads TGCGCCAGCAGCCAAGATCGCGCTAGCGGCCAAGAGACCCAGTACTTC. Protein sequence: CASSQDRASGQETQYF.

J is TRBJ2-3 and V is TRBV15; D is perhaps TRBD2 (6 bases). Germline V gene data show CDR1 as LNHNV and CDR2 as YYDKDF (reference sequence). This CDR3 has 14 amino acids. V lost 2 bases to trimming and J lost 4 bases, with 10 bases between them. CDR3 loop: CATSRTGTADTQYF. The DNA of the CDR3 is TGTGCCACCAGCAGAACCGGGACTGCAGATACGCAGTATTTT.

This clone was seen only once. The V call is TRBV28, the J call TRBJ2-7, with a weak D call TRBD2 (6 bases). The CDR3 totals 14 residues. V dropped 6 bases and J dropped 7 bases, with 19 bases sitting between them. Germline CDR1 and CDR2: MDHEN and SYDVKM. The CDR3 sequence is CASRGVGLGGEQYF. The CDR3 DNA sequence: TGTGCCAGCAGGGGAGTAGGGCTGGGGGGAGAGCAGTACTTC.

The CDR3 region is CASSTGQVFDGYTF. The CDR3 nucleotides are TGTGCCAGCAGCACGGGACAGGTATTCGATGGCTACACCTTC. This sequence joins TRBV5-5 and TRBJ1-2; TRBD1 matches 8 bases. Per the germline V gene, CDR1 is SGHKS and CDR2 is YYEKEE (reference sequence). This CDR3 is 14 amino acids long. V dropped 4 bases and J dropped 6; count of bases not matched to a gene: 8. Full variable domain (remainder filled in from reference TRBV5-5 and TRBJ1-2): DAGVTQSPTHLIKTRGQQVTLRCSPISGHKSVSWYQQVLGQGPQFIFQYYEKEERGRGNFPDRFSARQFPNYSSELNVNALLLGDSALYLCASSTGQVFDGYTFGSGTRLTVV.

The chain couples TRBV19 to TRBJ2-3; D ambiguous. The CDR3 has 14 residues. The germline CDR1 and CDR2 sequences are LNHDA and SQIVND (reference sequence). Deletions cut 5 bases from V and 0 bases from J, with 9 bases between. The CDR3 DNA sequence: TGTGCCAGTAGTGCCAGTTCTAGCACAGATACGCAGTATTTT. Translating it yields CASSASSSTDTQYF.

The chain is built from TRBV11-2 and TRBJ1-2, with D uncertain. The CDR3 length is 12 residues. The V end lost 0 bases, the J end lost 8 bases, and 7 bases lay between the germline ends. Germline V CDR1 and CDR2: SGHAT, FQNNGV. The CDR3 here is CASSLDESGYTF. The DNA for the CDR3 is TGTGCCAGCAGCTTAGACGAAAGCGGCTACACCTTC.

CDR3 residues: CAISETGGYREQYF. As DNA, the CDR3 is TGTGCCATCAGTGAAACGGGGGGGTATAGGGAGCAGTACTTC. This sequence joins TRBV10-3 and TRBJ2-7, with 8 bases identical to TRBD2. The CDR3 is 14 residues long. Unmatched junction bases numbered 8, after V lost 3 bases and J lost 7 bases. Germline values: CDR1 ENHRY, CDR2 SYGVKD.

The J gene is TRBJ2-7, the V gene TRBV6-1; D ambiguous. CDR1 and CDR2 (germline): MNHNS, SASEGT. V was shortened by 4 bases and J by 2 bases, with 9 bases between the two germline ends. The length of the CDR3 is 13 residues. The CDR3 region has the DNA TGTGCCAGCAGTGGACGGAGCCCCTACGAGCAGTACTTC. Protein product: CASSGRSPYEQYF.

CDR3 in amino acids: CASSLDGQNTEAFF. In nucleotides, the CDR3 is TGCGCCAGCAGCTTGGATGGGCAGAACACTGAAGCTTTCTTT. This chain uses TRBV5-1 with TRBJ1-1; D is ambiguous. This CDR3 has 14 residues. Trimming stripped 0 bases from V and 1 base from J, with 7 bases between. Germline V gene lookup returns CDR1 SGHRS and CDR2 YFSETQ.

This chain connects TRBV5-1 to TRBJ2-3; maybe TRBD1 (7 bases). CDR1 SGHRS and CDR2 YFSETQ come from the germline V gene. Trimming took off 4 bases at V and 4 bases at J, with 13 bases between the two ends. The CDR3 is made up of 14 amino acids. This chain's CDR3 is CASSRETGSDTQYF. CDR3 sequence (DNA): TGCGCCAGCAGCCGGGAGACAGGGTCAGATACGCAGTATTTT.

The CDR3 nucleotides are TGCAGCGTTAGTCATGCGGGGGAGACCGGGGAGCTGTTTTTT. Translating gives CSVSHAGETGELFF. J is TRBJ2-2 and V is TRBV29-1, with 7 bases identical to TRBD2. The V gene's germline CDR1 is SQVTM and CDR2 ANQGSEA. V lost 5 bases to trimming and J lost 5 bases; unmatched junction nucleotides: 8. This CDR3 comprises 14 residues.

The chain employs TRBV11-3 and TRBJ2-3; TRBD2 aligns across 8 bases. Germline CDR1 is SGHNT and CDR2 is YENEEA. V shed 6 bases, J shed 2 bases, and the junction held 10 bases outside the gene matches. The CDR3 covers 16 residues. For the CDR3, the DNA is TGTGCCAGCAGTGGGGTTGCGGGGGGCGTCACAGATACGCAGTATTTT. This codes for CASSGVAGGVTDTQYF.

The rearrangement joins TRBV6-5 to TRBJ2-3; weak D call: TRBD2 (7 bases). Deletions cut 6 bases from V and 8 bases from J, with 21 bases between. The CDR3 sequence is 15 residues long. Germline V gene data show CDR1 as MNHEY and CDR2 as SVGAGI. Here the CDR3 DNA reads TGTGCCAGCAGGATAGCGGGCGAGGGGGTGGTTACGCAGTATTTT. It translates to CASRIAGEGVVTQYF.

The gene calls are TRBV6-1 and TRBJ2-7, with 7 bases identical to TRBD1. The germline CDR1 and CDR2 sequences are MNHNS and SASEGT. CDR3 size: 18 residues. J lost 0 bases, V lost 2 bases, and 13 bases had no gene match. CDR3 amino acids: CASSEMDRWAGGSYEQYF. CDR3 coding DNA: TGTGCCAGCAGTGAAATGGATCGGTGGGCAGGGGGCTCCTACGAGCAGTACTTC.

The rearrangement joins TRBV10-3 to TRBJ2-2, with 10 nucleotides matching TRBD2. V lost 7 bases to trimming and J lost 7 bases; unmatched junction nucleotides: 3. The germline V gene has CDR1 ENHRY and CDR2 SYGVKD. The CDR3 sequence is 13 residues long. Here the CDR3 DNA reads TGTGCCATCACGGGGACTAGCGACGGGGAGCTGTTTTTT. This gives the protein CAITGTSDGELFF.

The V and J genes are TRBV4-2 and TRBJ2-7; D is unclear. The CDR3 consists of 12 residues. The V and J ends lost 0 bases and 6 bases respectively, with 6 bases between them. In germline, CDR1 is LGHNA, CDR2 YNFKEQ. CDR3 sequence reads: CASSQDSFEQYF. CDR3 bases: TGTGCCAGCAGCCAAGATAGTTTCGAGCAGTACTTC.

This chain links TRBV5-5 with TRBJ1-2, with 11 bases fitting TRBD1. V was clipped by 2 bases and J by 4 bases; unmatched bases: 10. Germline-derived CDR1 and CDR2 are SGHKS and YYEKEE (reference sequence). This CDR3 region has 17 residues. CDR3 sequence reads: CASSFDGTGGGPYGYTF. Written as DNA, the CDR3 is TGTGCCAGCAGCTTTGACGGGACAGGGGGTGGCCCCTATGGCTACACCTTC.

This chain connects TRBV9 to TRBJ2-5; maybe TRBD1 (5 bases). The CDR3 totals 12 residues. Germline V gene sequence: CDR1 SGDLS, CDR2 YYNGEE. V lost 3 bases to trimming and J lost 5 bases, with 8 bases between them. CDR3 coding DNA: TGTGCCAGCAGCGACAGGTTGGAGACCCAGTACTTC. It codes for CASSDRLETQYF.

The rearrangement joins TRBV7-9 to TRBJ2-5; TRBD1 agrees at 8 bases. The CDR3 contains 14 residues. J lost 3 bases, V lost 5 bases, and 5 bases had no gene match. Germline V gene lookup returns CDR1 SEHNR and CDR2 FQNEAQ (reference sequence). DNA for the CDR3: TGTGCCAGCAGCCCCAGGGGGCGGGAAGAGACCCAGTACTTC. Its translation is CASSPRGREETQYF.

The rearrangement joins TRBV4-2 to TRBJ2-7, with D unclear. CDR3 length: 13 residues. Germline CDR1 reads LGHNA; CDR2 reads YNFKEQ. Trimming left V 2 bases short and J 2 bases short, with 7 bases between. The CDR3 nucleotides read TGTGCCAGCAGCCAACAGGTAGCCTACGAGCAGTACTTC. This codes for CASSQQVAYEQYF.

The rearrangement uses TRBV9 and TRBJ2-7, with 9 nucleotides matching TRBD2. The germline V gene encodes CDR1 SGDLS and CDR2 YYNGEE. The CDR3 is 16 amino acids. J gave up 3 bases and V 0 bases, and 7 bases lay outside the gene matches. The DNA of the CDR3 is TGTGCCAGCAGCGTAGCTCCCTCGACTAGCGGCTACGAGCAGTACTTC. Protein product: CASSVAPSTSGYEQYF.

The chain joins TRBV5-8 to TRBJ1-5; 10 nucleotides line up with TRBD1. Per germline, CDR1 SGHTS and CDR2 YDEGEE. The V segment lost 0 bases and the J segment 6 bases; nucleotides outside the gene matches: 3. The CDR3 is made up of 15 amino acids. The CDR3 nucleotides read TGTGCCAGCAGCTTGGCTGGACAGGGGGTTCAGCCCCAGCATTTT. Translated, it gives CASSLAGQGVQPQHF.